One sample yielded the 15 T cell receptor beta chains listed below, sequenced in a study of blood T cells in healthy people across ages. Combining a sample-barcoded 5' primer with a J-beta primer mix, a second PCR ran for roughly 6 to 12 cycles. TCRdb processed the 5' RACE reads anew with MiXCR; each CDR3 protein has one entry. The table records some 1 million distinct CDR3 sequences, 45% of them present only once. Specimen: blood. The receptors stem from a woman aged 55-70 years in good health.

This clonotype is a singleton in its sample. The chain is built from TRBV9 and TRBJ2-3, with D hard to call. The CDR3 loop spans 15 amino acids. Germline lookup yields CDR1 SGDLS and CDR2 YYNGEE. V was pared by 8 bases and J by 0 bases, with 16 bases between. The chain's CDR3 is CASASSPTSTDTQYF. CDR3 nucleotide sequence: TGTGCCAGTGCCAGCAGCCCTACTAGCACAGATACGCAGTATTTT. Variable domain in full (rest from reference TRBV9 and TRBJ2-3): DSGVTQTPKHLITATGQRVTLRCSPRSGDLSVYWYQQSLDQGLQFLIQYYNGEERAKGNILERFSAQQFPDLHSELNLSSLELGDSALYFCASASSPTSTDTQYFGPGTRLTVL.

This clonotype was recorded a few times. The chain joins TRBV7-8 to TRBJ2-7; TRBD2 matches 9 bases. Looked up from germline, CDR1 is SGHVS and CDR2 is FQNEAQ. There are 16 residues in the CDR3. The junction had 12 bases not matched to a gene; V was cut back by 5 bases and J by 4 bases. The CDR3 reads CASSEGLAPMSYEQYF. The CDR3, as DNA: TGTGCCAGCAGCGAGGGACTAGCACCCATGTCGTACGAGCAGTACTTC.

Notes on this clonotype: At one end, the junction sequence differs from germline, possibly due to a read error. The V gene is TRBV27, the J gene TRBJ2-1; 14 positions match TRBD2. CDR1 MNHEY and CDR2 SMNVEV come from the germline V gene (reference sequence). CDR3 length equals 19 residues. CDR3 bases: TGTGCTAGCAGCACTCCGGGACTAGCGGGAGACCTCCTTTACAATGAGCAGTTCTTC. Translation: CASSTPGLAGDLLYNEQFF.

This clonotype was recorded a few times. The chain recombines TRBV3-1 with TRBJ2-7; 7 bases map to TRBD2. The DNA matches TRBJ2-5 better at its end, which makes the J call doubtful. The CDR3 covers 17 residues. Germline V gives CDR1 LGHDT, CDR2 YNNKEL (reference sequence). CDR3 protein: CASSPLSSGTKKETQYF. CDR3 bases: TGTGCCAGCAGCCCGCTCTCCAGCGGGACGAAGAAAGAGACCCAGTACTTC.

About this clonotype itself: This may arise from a read error, as a much more abundant clone is one base away. The J gene is TRBJ2-4, the V gene TRBV20-1; D gene uncertain. CDR1 is DFQATT and CDR2 is SNEGSKA in the germline V gene (reference sequence). Trimming pared 0 bases from V and 13 bases from J, leaving 10 bases between. The CDR3 spans 11 residues. CDR3: CSAREDPLQYF. The CDR3 region has the DNA TGCAGTGCTAGAGAGGACCCATTACAGTACTTC.

Turning to this clonotype: Being one base from a much bigger clone, this may be a read error. This rearrangement joins TRBV6-6 to TRBJ1-4; perhaps TRBD1 as D (6 bases). CDR3 length: 14 residues. Germline V lookup: CDR1 MNHNY, CDR2 SVGAGI (reference sequence). Trimming removed 6 bases from V and 0 bases from J, with 8 bases in between. The CDR3 sequence is CASSGTPTNEKLFF. CDR3 sequence (DNA): TGTGCCAGCAGCGGGACACCAACTAATGAAAAACTGTTTTTT.

The chain recombines TRBV5-6 with TRBJ2-7; 7 nucleotides line up with TRBD2. The CDR3 loop spans 14 amino acids. The ends lost 4 bases at V and 4 bases at J; junction bases unmatched: 8. The V gene's germline CDR1 is SGHDT and CDR2 YYEEEE. CDR3 sequence: CASSHLAGEYEQYF. In DNA, the CDR3 is TGTGCCAGCAGCCACCTCGCGGGAGAGTACGAGCAGTACTTC.

The sample holds one count of this clonotype. The V gene is TRBV9, the J gene TRBJ2-5; TRBD1 aligns across 8 bases. The DNA end is more similar to TRBJ2-7, so the J call may be wrong. The CDR3 covers 15 residues. Germline V gene data show CDR1 as SGDLS and CDR2 as YYNGEE. As DNA, the CDR3 is TGTGCCAGCAGCACGGTTCGGGGACAGGCTTCCGAGCAGTACTTC. The encoded protein is CASSTVRGQASEQYF.

In DNA form, the CDR3 reads TGTGCCAGCAGCTTAAGTCAGGGTCTTGGAAAACTGTTTTTT. This translates into CASSLSQGLGKLFF. The chain uses TRBV7-2 and TRBJ1-4; weak D call: TRBD1 (5 bases). From germline, CDR1 is SGHTA and CDR2 FQGNSA. The CDR3 extends over 14 amino acids. V was clipped by 2 bases and J by 10 bases, with 14 bases between them.

This chain links TRBV20-1 with TRBJ1-5; 8 bases are a match to TRBD1. The CDR3 extends over 12 amino acids. The V gene end was trimmed by 6 bases and the J gene end by 7 bases; junction bases not matched to a gene: 5. Germline CDR1 reads DFQATT; CDR2 reads SNEGSKA (reference sequence). The CDR3 DNA is TGCAGTGCATCAGGGGGCGAACAGCCCCAGCATTTT. The encoded protein is CSASGGEQPQHF.

The chain uses TRBV9 and TRBJ1-2; the D gene is possibly TRBD1 (5 bases). V dropped 4 bases and J dropped 8 bases, with 21 bases sitting between them. Germline loops: CDR1 SGDLS, CDR2 YYNGEE. This CDR3 is 15 amino acids long. Written as DNA, the CDR3 is TGTGCCAGCAGCCAGCACGCCCAGTCGGGGGAGGGCTACACCTTC. Its translation: CASSQHAQSGEGYTF. Full variable domain (rest looked up from reference TRBV9 and TRBJ1-2): DSGVTQTPKHLITATGQRVTLRCSPRSGDLSVYWYQQSLDQGLQFLIQYYNGEERAKGNILERFSAQQFPDLHSELNLSSLELGDSALYFCASSQHAQSGEGYTFGSGTRLTVV.

The chain has TRBV29-1 and TRBJ1-2; no firm D call. The CDR3 contains 13 residues. Trimming took off 7 bases at V and 5 bases at J, with 17 bases between the two ends. The V gene's germline CDR1 is SQVTM and CDR2 ANQGSEA. CDR3 sequence reads: CSGASASGYGYTF. The CDR3 bases are TGCAGCGGTGCTTCGGCCAGCGGATATGGCTACACCTTC. The full variable domain, its missing parts supplied by reference TRBV29-1 and TRBJ1-2, is SAVISQKPSRDICQRGTSLTIQCQVDSQVTMMFWYRQQPGQSLTLIATANQGSEATYESGFVIDKFPISRPNLTFSTLTVSNMSPEDSSIYLCSGASASGYGYTFGSGTRLTVV.

The sample holds a few counts of this clonotype. The chain uses TRBV20-1 and TRBJ2-5; possible D gene TRBD1, 9 bases. Trimming took off 3 bases at V and 0 bases at J, with 20 bases between the two ends. The CDR3 consists of 17 residues. The germline CDR1 and CDR2 sequences are DFQATT and SNEGSKA (reference sequence). CDR3 sequence (DNA): TGCAGTGCTAGCCGCGGGAGGACAGGGGTGTACCAAGAGACCCAGTACTTC. Translating it yields CSASRGRTGVYQETQYF.

Remarks on this clonotype: At one end, the junction sequence differs from germline, possibly due to a read error. The rearrangement uses TRBV27 and TRBJ2-7; D is unresolved. The CDR3 has 14 residues. Germline CDR1 and CDR2: MNHEY and SMNVEV (reference sequence). CDR3 residues: CASSFGELPYKQYF. DNA of the CDR3: TGTGCCAGCAGTTTCGGCGAACTCCCCTACAAGCAGTACTTC.

Many counts were recorded for this clonotype. J is TRBJ2-4 and V is TRBV6-2 or TRBV6-3; D uncertain. This CDR3 comprises 14 residues. The V gene lost 10 bases and the J gene lost 0 bases, with 13 bases spanning the gap. Germline CDR1 MNHEY, CDR2 SVGEGT. The CDR3 here is CATEPAVAKNIQYF. CDR3 bases: TGTGCCACGGAACCTGCAGTAGCCAAAAACATTCAGTACTTC.